This T cell receptor beta chain appears in the sequencing data of a study of blood T cells in healthy people across ages. About this clonotype itself: Its matching antigen is unknown.

The CDR3 loop spans 16 amino acids. Germline CDR1 is SGHTA and CDR2 is FQGNSA. V was pared by 10 bases and J by 4 bases, with 15 bases of the junction left unmatched. Study results and caveats: Fewer expanded clones and more diversity marked long-lived versus aged donors. Estimates drawn from one million T cells were deemed to understate diversity.

For the second PCR, which ran for about 6 to 11 cycles, a sample-barcoded 5' primer and a J-beta primer mix were used. Unique molecular identifiers of 12 random nucleotides labeled each cDNA. MiXCR, applied by TCRdb to the 5' RACE reads, yields one record per CDR3 protein. The sample lists about 1.5 million distinct CDR3 sequences; under 55% were seen once. The sample comprised blood. The receptor was derived from a woman aged 18-29 years in good health. V and J are TRBV7-2 and TRBJ2-1; 8 bases line up with TRBD1. The CDR3 is CAKTASGTGFYNEQFF. CDR3 coding DNA: TGTGCCAAGACTGCCTCCGGGACAGGCTTTTACAATGAGCAGTTCTTC.